The present T cell receptor beta chain was sequenced within a study of blood T cells in healthy people across ages. The use of a sample-barcoded 5' primer and a J-beta primer mix characterized a second PCR of roughly 6 to 11 cycles. Every single cDNA molecule received a tag from a template-switch adaptor with 12 random nucleotides. Each CDR3 protein gets one entry after TCRdb re-called the 5' RACE reads with MiXCR. The sample consists of about 750,000 distinct CDR3 sequences, about 53% of them appearing once. CDR3 length equals 11 residues. The germline V gene has CDR1 SQVTM and CDR2 ANQGSEA. The source is a man at least 80 years old in good health. The rearrangement joins TRBV29-1 to TRBJ2-5, with no clear D. The sample was blood. CDR3 residues: CRIWRVCEQYF. The DNA for the CDR3 is TGCAGGATCTGGAGAGTATGTGAGCAGTACTTC.